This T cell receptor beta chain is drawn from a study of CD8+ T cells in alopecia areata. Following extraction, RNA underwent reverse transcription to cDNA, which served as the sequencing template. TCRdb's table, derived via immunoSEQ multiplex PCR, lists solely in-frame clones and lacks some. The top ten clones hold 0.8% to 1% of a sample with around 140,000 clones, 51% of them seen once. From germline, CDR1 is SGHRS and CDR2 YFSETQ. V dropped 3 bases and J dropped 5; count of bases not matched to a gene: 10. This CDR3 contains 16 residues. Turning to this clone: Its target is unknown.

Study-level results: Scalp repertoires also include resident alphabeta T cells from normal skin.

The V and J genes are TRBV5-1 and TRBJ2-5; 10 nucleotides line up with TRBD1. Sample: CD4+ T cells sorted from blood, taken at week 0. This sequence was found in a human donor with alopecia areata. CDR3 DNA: TGCGCCAGCAGCTCGACCGGGACAGGGGTCATTGAGACCCAGTACTTC. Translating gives CASSSTGTGVIETQYF.